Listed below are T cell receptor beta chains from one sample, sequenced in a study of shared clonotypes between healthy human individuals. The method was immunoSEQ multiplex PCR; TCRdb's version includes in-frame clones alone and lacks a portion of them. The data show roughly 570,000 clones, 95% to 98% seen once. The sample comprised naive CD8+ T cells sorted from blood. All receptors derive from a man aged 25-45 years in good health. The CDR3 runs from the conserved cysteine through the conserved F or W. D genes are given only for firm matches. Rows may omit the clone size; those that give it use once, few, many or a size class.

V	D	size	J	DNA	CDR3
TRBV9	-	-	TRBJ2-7	TGTGCCAGCAGCGTAGACCCGGGCTCCTACGAGCAGTACTTC	CASSVDPGSYEQYF
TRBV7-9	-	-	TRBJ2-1	TGTGCCAGCAGCCAGAATAGAGGGTACAATGAGCAGTTCTTC	CASSQNRGYNEQFF
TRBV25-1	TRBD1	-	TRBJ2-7	TGTGCCAGCAGTGTTGCCCCTGGACAGGGATTACTCCGCGAGCAGTACTTC	CASSVAPGQGLLREQYF
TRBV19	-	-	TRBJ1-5	TGTGCCAGTAGTGATTGGCAGGGAGTTCAGCCCCAGCATTTT	CASSDWQGVQPQHF
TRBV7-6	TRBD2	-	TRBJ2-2	TGTGCCAGCAGCTTATCGACAGCGGGAGGGCAATTCGGGGAGCTGTTTTTT	CASSLSTAGGQFGELFF
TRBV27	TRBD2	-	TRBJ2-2	TGTGCCGTCTCTCCGGGAGGGGCATTGACCGGGGAGCTGTTTTTT	CAVSPGGALTGELFF
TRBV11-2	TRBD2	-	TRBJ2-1	TGTGCCAGCAGCGGGCCCTTTGGGGTTAGCGGGGGCCACAATGAGCAGTTCTTC	CASSGPFGVSGGHNEQFF
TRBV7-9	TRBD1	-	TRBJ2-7	TGTGCCAGCAGCCAGCCGGACAGGGACTCCTACGAGCAGTACTTC	CASSQPDRDSYEQYF
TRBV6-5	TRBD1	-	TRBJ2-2	TGTGCCAGCAGTTACTCCCAGGGGGTTACCGGGGAGCTGTTTTTT	CASSYSQGVTGELFF
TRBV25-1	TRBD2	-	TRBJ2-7	TGTGCCAGCGAAAGCGGGAGAGACTACGAGCAGTACTTC	CASESGRDYEQYF
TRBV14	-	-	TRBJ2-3	TGTGCCAGCAGCCAAGAACCAAGATACGATTCCGGAGATACGCAGTATTTT	CASSQEPRYDSGDTQYF
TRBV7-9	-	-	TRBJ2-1	TGTGCCAGCAGCCTAGAGGGGGGCAATGAGCAGTTCTTC	CASSLEGGNEQFF
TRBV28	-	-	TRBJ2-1	TGTGCCAGCAGTTCCTCCGATTACAATGAGCAGTTCTTC	CASSSSDYNEQFF
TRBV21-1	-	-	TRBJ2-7	TGTGCCAGCAGCAAAGGAATGAGGGCCCCGGGACTTAACTACGAGCAGTACTTC	CASSKGMRAPGLNYEQYF
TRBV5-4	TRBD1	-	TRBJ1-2	TGTGCCAGCAGCGGCGACAGGGGGCTGCGTTATGGCTACACCTTC	CASSGDRGLRYGYTF
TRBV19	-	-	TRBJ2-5	TGTGCCAGTAGTATAGGCGATGACCAAGAGACCCAGTACTTC	CASSIGDDQETQYF
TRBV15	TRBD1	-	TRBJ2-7	TGTGCCACCGGGACAGGGGCCGCCTACGAGCAGTACTTC	CATGTGAAYEQYF
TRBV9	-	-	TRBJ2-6	TGTGCCAGCAGCGTAGAGGCGGAGCCCCCCTCTGGGGCCAACGTCCTGACTTTC	CASSVEAEPPSGANVLTF
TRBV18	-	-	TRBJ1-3	TGTGCCAGCTCACCAATAGGCGATCGTAACTCTGGAAACACCATATATTTT	CASSPIGDRNSGNTIYF
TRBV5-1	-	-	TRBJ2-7	TGCGCCAGCAGCAACCCGGAGGGGGGGCGATACGAGCAGTACTTC	CASSNPEGGRYEQYF
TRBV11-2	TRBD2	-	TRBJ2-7	TGTGCCAGCAGCTTGGAAGCGGGGGGCACCTACGAGCAGTACTTC	CASSLEAGGTYEQYF
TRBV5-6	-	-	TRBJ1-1	TGTGCCAGCAGCCCTGGAGCCCGGGCGGGATCAGCTTTCTTT	CASSPGARAGSAFF
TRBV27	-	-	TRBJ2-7	TGTGCCAGCAGTCATTCGGGAGCGGGCTACAGGACCGACTCCGAGCAGTACTTC	CASSHSGAGYRTDSEQYF
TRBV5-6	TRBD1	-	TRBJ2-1	TGTGCCAGCAGCTTAACAGGGGACGTTGAGCAGTTCTTC	CASSLTGDVEQFF
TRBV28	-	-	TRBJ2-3	TGTGCCAGCAGTTTATTGGGCGGCAGCACAGATACGCAGTATTTT	CASSLLGGSTDTQYF
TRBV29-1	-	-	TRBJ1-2	TGCAGCGTTGAGGACAGCAACTATGGCTACACCTTC	CSVEDSNYGYTF
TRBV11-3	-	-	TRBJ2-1	TGTGCCAGCAGCCTAGGTGGGGGTTCTGAGCAGTTCTTC	CASSLGGGSEQFF
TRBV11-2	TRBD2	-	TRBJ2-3	TGTGCCAGCAGCGTGGGGACTAACTATCCCGCAGATACGCAGTATTTT	CASSVGTNYPADTQYF
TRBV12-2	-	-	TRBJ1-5	TGTGCAAGTCGCACCCGGGGACAGGGGCATCAGCCCCAGCATTTT	CASRTRGQGHQPQHF
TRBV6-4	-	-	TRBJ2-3	TGTGCCAGCAGTGACCGGCGGGACCCAAATACGCAGTATTTT	CASSDRRDPNTQYF
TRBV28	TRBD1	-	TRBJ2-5	TGTGCCAGCAGTCGCCCTGACAGGGCTCTGTACCAAGAGACCCAGTACTTC	CASSRPDRALYQETQYF
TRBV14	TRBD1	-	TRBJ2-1	TGTGCCAGCAGCCTAGTGGGGACAGGGAATTTCTATGAGCAGTTCTTC	CASSLVGTGNFYEQFF
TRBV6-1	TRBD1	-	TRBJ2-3	TGTGCCAGTCGAGGGGGCACGGATACGCAGTATTTT	CASRGGTDTQYF
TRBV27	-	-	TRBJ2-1	TGTGCCAGCGGGCTAGCGTCGAACAATGAGCAGTTCTTC	CASGLASNNEQFF
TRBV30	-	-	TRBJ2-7	TGTGCCTGGTCGGGACTTAAATACGAGCAGTACTTC	CAWSGLKYEQYF
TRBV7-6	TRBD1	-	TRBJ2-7	TGTGCCAGCAGCTTCGGACAGGGAGACGAGCAGTACTTC	CASSFGQGDEQYF
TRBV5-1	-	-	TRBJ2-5	TGCGCCAGCAGCTCGGATGAGGGCCTTTCGCGCCAAGGGACCCAGTACTTC	CASSSDEGLSRQGTQYF
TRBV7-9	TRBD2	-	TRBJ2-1	TGTGCCAGCAGCTTACTCCTAGCGGGAGACAATGAGCAGTTCTTC	CASSLLLAGDNEQFF
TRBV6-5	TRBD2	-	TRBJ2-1	TGTGCCAGCAGCCCCCGGACTAGCGGGAATGAGCAGTTCTTC	CASSPRTSGNEQFF
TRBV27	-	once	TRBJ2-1	TGTGCCAGCAGTTTAGGCGACGGACGAAATGAGCAGTTCTTC	CASSLGDGRNEQFF
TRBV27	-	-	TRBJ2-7	TGTGCCAGCGGCCTCTGGTCGGTGAGCTCCTACGAGCAGTACTTC	CASGLWSVSSYEQYF
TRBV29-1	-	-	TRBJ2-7	TGCAGCGTTGAGAGTATCGGGGTTCCCTACGAGCAGTACTTC	CSVESIGVPYEQYF
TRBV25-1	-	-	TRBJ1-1	TGTGCCAGCAGCCTAGGGACGGAAGCTTTCTTT	CASSLGTEAFF
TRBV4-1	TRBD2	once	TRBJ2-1	TGCGCCAGCAGCCAAGAAGGTGAAGGGACTAGCGGCGATGAGCAGTTCTTC	CASSQEGEGTSGDEQFF
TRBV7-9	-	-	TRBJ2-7	TGTGCCAGCACCTCAGGTGTAGACGAGCAGTACTTC	CASTSGVDEQYF
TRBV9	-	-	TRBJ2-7	TGTGCCAGCAGCCCCAGCCAGGGTCGGGAGCAGTACTTC	CASSPSQGREQYF
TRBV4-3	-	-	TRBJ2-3	TGCGCCAGCAGCCAAGCCTTTCGGGGGAGCACAGATACGCAGTATTTT	CASSQAFRGSTDTQYF
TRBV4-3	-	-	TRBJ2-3	TGCGCCAGCAGCCAAGAAGCTCCCGCTCAATTAGATACGCAGTATTTT	CASSQEAPAQLDTQYF
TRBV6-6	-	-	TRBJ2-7	TGTGCCAGCAACCACGCCCCGACAGCCTACGAGCAGTACTTC	CASNHAPTAYEQYF
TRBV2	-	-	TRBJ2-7	TGTGCCAGCAGTGGGGGTAAGGCGGACGAGCAGTACTTC	CASSGGKADEQYF
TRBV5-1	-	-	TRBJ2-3	TGCGCCAGCAGCTTGGCGGAGCGGAGCACAGATACGCAGTATTTT	CASSLAERSTDTQYF
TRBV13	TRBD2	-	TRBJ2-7	TGTGCCAGCAGCTTAGGACTAGCGGGAACCCCGGAGCAGTACTTC	CASSLGLAGTPEQYF
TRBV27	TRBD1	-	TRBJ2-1	TGTGCCAGCAGTCCCCTTCAGGGGGTTTTGGTGAATGAGCAGTTCTTC	CASSPLQGVLVNEQFF
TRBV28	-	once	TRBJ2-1	TGTGCCAGCAGTCCTGAGGGGTACAATGAGCAGTTCTTC	CASSPEGYNEQFF